This T cell receptor beta chain was sequenced during a study of blood T cell repertoires in COVID-19 (dated by TCRdb to the early 2020s). As for the study more broadly: The collaborator samples originated in the United States, Italy and Spain and spanned the acute and convalescent phases of COVID-19. HLA class I and class II types, where available, came from metadata supplied by the sample provider rather than from assay-based typing. The prospective study material was composed of cDNA or gDNA derived from T cells, B-cell-depleted T cells, or PBMCs. Subjects who had been exposed to COVID-19, were actively infected with it, or had recovered from it provided the deeply sampled blood TCRbeta repertoires that made up the dataset. The samples were drawn from the first 160 participants of the ongoing ImmuneRACE study and from 1,200 or so subjects provided by 6 global collaborators. A freely available public database, intended as a resource for researchers studying the immune response to SARS-CoV-2, is where the repertoires were released. A de-identified subject ID, COVID-19 status, age in years and sex were almost always included in the sample metadata.

The CDR3 goes from the cysteine to the phenylalanine over 13 residues. Only the CDR3 part of the read is kept: 39 bases, read in frame from the first base. Per the germline V gene, SQVTM is the CDR1 and ANQGSEA is the CDR2. The germline V end is reduced by 3 bases and the J end by 11 bases; junction bases left unmatched: 8. TCRbeta CDR3 regions were amplified from genomic DNA by means of the immunoSEQ Assay, a bias-controlled multiplex PCR. In the authors' own workflow: Within the assay, amplification of reference gene primers was used to estimate how many nucleated cells each sample contained. To quantify the absolute abundance of each unique TCRbeta CDR3 rearrangement, sequence reads were collapsed and filtered. Productive Simpson clonality was computed per sample as the square root of Simpson's diversity index over productive rearrangements. TCRdb re-hosts the immuneACCESS table, in-frame sequences only. Its copies lack some clones; in the studies checked, an unresolved V gene accounts for under half of them, and the cause for the rest is not known. V, J and clone size are those of that table, while D and trimming were read from the DNA. This sample has 150,000 to 200,000 clones in its table, and 84% of those were observed once. The ten largest account for under 3% of the sample.

As for this clone: Its antigen specificity is not known. The input lacks base qualities; no much larger clone sits a single base away.

Each collaborating institution followed its own protocols to collect whole blood in K2EDTA tubes. For TCRbeta analysis, collaborator samples were shipped as frozen whole blood, as isolated PBMCs, or as DNA extracted from either sample type. Broader findings and caveats from the paper: Clinical and demographic metadata were provided uncurated, with the amount varying by source and participant.

The specimen sequenced was peripheral blood. The receptor comes from a human donor with acute or convalescent COVID-19. The donor label of this sample is uncertain. The rearrangement combines TRBV29-1 with TRBJ1-4, with 8 bases aligning to TRBD1. The CDR3 loop reads CSVDQGAAGKLFF. The nucleotide sequence is given as TGCAGCGTTGACCAGGGGGCGGCAGGGAAACTGTTTTTT.